The 23 T cell receptor beta chains listed next were all sequenced from one sample in a study of blood T cell repertoires in COVID-19. This table comes from immunoSEQ multiplex PCR, and its TCRdb copy is limited to in-frame clones, with some not included. The table has about 56,000 clones, roughly 80% seen once; the top ten hold 10% to 15%. The sample comprised peripheral blood. These receptors were taken from an elderly woman with acute or convalescent COVID-19.

This clone was seen just once. J is TRBJ1-4 and V is TRBV5-1; 7 nucleotides agree with TRBD1. Germline V gene lookup returns CDR1 SGHRS and CDR2 YFSETQ. The CDR3 contains 14 residues. J gave up 7 bases and V 4 bases, and 7 bases lay outside the gene matches. The CDR3 sequence is CASSPDRVGEKLFF. The CDR3 region has the DNA TGCGCCAGCAGCCCCGACAGGGTGGGTGAAAAACTGTTTTTT.

This clone was observed once. The rearrangement links TRBV19 to TRBJ1-6; 7 bases align to TRBD1. This CDR3 region has 15 residues. The germline V gene encodes CDR1 LNHDA and CDR2 SQIVND (reference sequence). Losses at the gene ends were 3 bases for V and 7 bases for J; bases not matched to a gene: 6. In DNA form, the CDR3 reads TGTGCCAGTAGTATGTCAGGGGGTGGGAATTCACCCCTCCACTTT. Its translation: CASSMSGGGNSPLHF.

The rearrangement uses TRBV6-2 or TRBV6-3 and TRBJ2-7; D is undetermined. V shed 3 bases and J shed 11 bases, with 11 bases lying between them. CDR3 length: 11 residues. The germline V gene has CDR1 MNHEY and CDR2 SVGEGT. The CDR3 DNA reads as TGTGCCAGCAGTTATTTACGAGAGGAGTACTTC. The encoded protein is CASSYLREEYF.

CDR3 bases: TGCAGCGTTGGACAGGCGGGTGAGCAGTACTTC. Its protein is CSVGQAGEQYF. This chain connects TRBV29-1 to TRBJ2-7; tentative D call: TRBD1 (6 bases). The CDR3 sequence is 11 residues long. V was trimmed by 4 bases and J by 7 bases, leaving 11 bases between them. Germline CDR1 is SQVTM and CDR2 is ANQGSEA.

The chain uses TRBV5-4 and TRBJ2-5, with 7 bases matching TRBD1. The trim removed 4 bases at V and 5 bases at J, leaving 5 bases unmatched. Per germline, CDR1 SGHNT and CDR2 YYREEE (reference sequence). The CDR3 is 13 amino acids. CDR3 coding DNA: TGTGCCAGCAGCACGGGACAGTTCGAGACCCAGTACTTC. Its protein is CASSTGQFETQYF.

The V call is TRBV6-5, the J call TRBJ1-1; possible D gene TRBD1, 6 bases. V was cut by 6 bases and J by 4 bases, with 15 bases left in between. Germline CDR1 MNHEY, CDR2 SVGAGI. There are 14 residues in the CDR3. CDR3 nucleotide sequence: TGTGCCAGCAGCCTATACAGGGTCGGCACTGAAGCTTTCTTT. This translates into CASSLYRVGTEAFF.

This clone has only one observation. The rearrangement joins TRBV11-2 to TRBJ2-7; D uncertain. V lost 4 bases and J lost 4, with 5 bases in between. Germline V lookup: CDR1 SGHAT, CDR2 FQNNGV. The CDR3 is 11 residues long. In nucleotides, the CDR3 is TGTGCCAGCAGCTCAGCGTACGAGCAGTACTTC. Translating it yields CASSSAYEQYF.

This chain joins TRBV14 and TRBJ1-1; TRBD1 aligns across 10 bases. Unmatched junction bases numbered 2, after V lost 4 bases and J lost 9 bases. CDR3 size: 12 residues. Germline V gene lookup returns CDR1 SGHDN and CDR2 FVKESK. CDR3 residues: CASSPDRGQAFF. As DNA, the CDR3 is TGTGCCAGCAGCCCAGACAGGGGGCAAGCTTTCTTT.

The chain combines TRBV10-3 with TRBJ2-3; the D gene is possibly TRBD1 (6 bases). Germline CDR1 ENHRY, CDR2 SYGVKD. The CDR3 extends over 16 amino acids. The V end was cut by 0 bases, the J end by 5 bases, with 15 bases between. The CDR3 bases are TGTGCCATCAGTGAGTCGGGGCAGGGGTTAGGAGATACGCAGTATTTT. Protein product: CAISESGQGLGDTQYF.

The chain joins TRBV15 to TRBJ1-1; D may be TRBD1 (5 bases). V gave up 9 bases and J gave up 11 bases, with 19 bases separating them. The CDR3 covers 12 residues. From germline, CDR1 is LNHNV and CDR2 YYDKDF (reference sequence). In DNA, the CDR3 is TGTGCCACGAGGTTTGGGTCAGGGTTGGCTTTCTTT. Protein: CATRFGSGLAFF.

This clone was seen only once. V and J are TRBV18 and TRBJ2-7; 9 positions match TRBD1. The CDR3 spans 14 residues. The ends lost 0 bases at V and 7 bases at J; junction bases unmatched: 4. The germline gives CDR1 KGHSH, CDR2 LQKENI. In DNA form, the CDR3 reads TGTGCCAGCTCACCACCGGGACAGGGTGATGAGCAGTACTTC. Protein product: CASSPPGQGDEQYF.

This clone appeared once. This chain joins TRBV1 and TRBJ1-4; TRBD1, the table's D call, lacks a check against the DNA. TRBV1 is a documented pseudogene. The length of the CDR3 is 15 residues. The CDR3 region has the DNA TGCACCAGCAGCCAAGGGGGGCAGCTTAATGAAAAACTGTTTTTT. Translated, it gives CTSSQGGQLNEKLFF.

Only a few counts were recorded for this clone. V gene TRBV3-1 (or the pseudogene TRBV3-2) combines with J gene TRBJ2-5; 10 bases align to TRBD2. The V segment lost 3 bases and the J segment 2 bases; nucleotides outside the gene matches: 3. The length of the CDR3 is 15 residues. Germline values: CDR1 LGHDT, CDR2 YNNKEL (reference sequence). CDR3 nucleotides: TGTGCCAGCAGCCATAGCGGGGGGAGACAAGAGACCCAGTACTTC. It specifies CASSHSGGRQETQYF.

This clone was picked up one time. V is TRBV6-4 and J is TRBJ1-2; TRBD1 matches 7 bases. The V gene's germline CDR1 is MRHNA and CDR2 SNTAGT. The V gene end was trimmed by 2 bases and the J gene end by 7 bases; junction bases not matched to a gene: 10. This CDR3 has 15 residues. CDR3 sequence (DNA): TGTGCCAGCAGTGACACGGCCACAGGGGTTCGTGGCTACACCTTC. Translation gives CASSDTATGVRGYTF.

This chain connects TRBV6-4 to TRBJ2-5, with a tentative D call TRBD1 (5 bases). V lost 2 bases and J lost 5, with 12 bases in between. The CDR3 totals 14 residues. Per germline, CDR1 MRHNA and CDR2 SNTAGT. This chain's CDR3 is CASSDLGAEETQYF. CDR3 coding DNA: TGTGCCAGCAGTGACCTTGGGGCGGAGGAGACCCAGTACTTC.

The chain joins TRBV3-1 (or the pseudogene TRBV3-2) to TRBJ1-1; tentatively, D is TRBD1 (6 bases). V shed 4 bases and J shed 5 bases, with 14 bases lying between them. CDR1 is LGHDT, CDR2 YNNKEL, per germline (reference sequence). The CDR3 length is 14 residues. The chain's CDR3 is CASSPTGSGTEAFF. CDR3 nucleotides: TGTGCCAGCAGCCCCACAGGGAGTGGGACTGAAGCTTTCTTT.

The CDR3 sequence is CASSQESAYEQYF. CDR3 nucleotide sequence: TGTGCCAGCAGCCAAGAGTCAGCCTACGAGCAGTACTTC. This sequence joins TRBV14 and TRBJ2-7; no clear D. This CDR3 has 13 residues. CDR1 SGHDN and CDR2 FVKESK come from the germline V gene. V shed 0 bases and J shed 2 bases, with 5 bases lying between them.

This chain connects TRBV14 to TRBJ2-5, with 8 bases that match TRBD1. CDR3 length equals 15 residues. CDR1 SGHDN and CDR2 FVKESK come from the germline V gene. Trimming cost V 0 bases and J 5 bases; bases outside gene matches: 5. CDR3 in amino acids: CASSQEGRGRETQYF. CDR3 sequence (DNA): TGTGCCAGCAGCCAAGAGGGCAGGGGGCGTGAGACCCAGTACTTC.

The chain combines TRBV15 with TRBJ1-3; D not certain. The CDR3 runs to 17 residues. Germline-derived CDR1 and CDR2 are LNHNV and YYDKDF (reference sequence). Trimming cost V 5 bases and J 0 bases, with 17 bases left between them. In nucleotides, the CDR3 is TGTGCCACCAGCGGACGCGGAGGGCGGTTCTCTGGAAACACCATATATTTT. Its protein product is CATSGRGGRFSGNTIYF. Supplemented by reference TRBV15 and TRBJ1-3, the full variable domain reads DAMVIQNPRYQVTQFGKPVTLSCSQTLNHNVMYWYQQKSSQAPKLLFHYYDKDFNNEADTPDNFQSRRPNTSFCFLDIRSPGLGDTAMYLCATSGRGGRFSGNTIYFGEGSWLTVV.

The rearrangement links TRBV29-1 to TRBJ1-3; no clear D. CDR3 length equals 13 residues. Germline V gives CDR1 SQVTM, CDR2 ANQGSEA. V lost 4 bases and J 4 bases, leaving 11 bases between the germline ends. This CDR3 is CSVGLPQGNTIYF. CDR3 DNA: TGCAGCGTTGGACTACCCCAGGGAAACACCATATATTTT.

The genes are TRBV7-9 and TRBJ2-5; 9 bases are shared with TRBD2. Germline CDR1 is SEHNR and CDR2 is FQNEAQ (reference sequence). The CDR3 consists of 15 residues. V lost 5 bases, J lost 7 bases, and 11 bases stayed unmatched. CDR3 DNA: TGTGCCAGCAGCCCCGCGGGGGGGATGTCAGGGACCCAGTACTTC. Translating it yields CASSPAGGMSGTQYF.

This sequence joins TRBV11-2 and TRBJ2-7; 7 bases map to TRBD1. V dropped 5 bases and J dropped 3; count of bases not matched to a gene: 7. The CDR3 length is 14 residues. Germline V gives CDR1 SGHAT, CDR2 FQNNGV. CDR3 in amino acids: CASSRGQSDYEQYF. The CDR3 DNA sequence: TGTGCCAGCAGCCGGGGACAGTCGGACTACGAGCAGTACTTC.

The V gene is TRBV6-5, the J gene TRBJ2-3; TRBD1 agrees at 7 bases. The CDR3 sequence is 15 residues long. J was trimmed by 0 bases and V by 6 bases; bases with no gene match: 6. Germline CDR1 and CDR2: MNHEY and SVGAGI. The CDR3 sequence: CASSPGQPSTDTQYF. DNA for the CDR3: TGTGCCAGCAGCCCGGGACAGCCTAGCACAGATACGCAGTATTTT.